The 9 T cell receptor beta chains below all came from one sample that was sequenced in a study of PD-1 blockade in mismatch repair-deficient tumors. The assay was immunoSEQ multiplex PCR, and TCRdb's table has in-frame clones only and misses some. The table records fewer than 50,000 clones, roughly 77% of them present only once. This specimen was peripheral blood, taken 4 weeks after starting pembrolizumab. Receptors were obtained from an adult with mismatch repair-deficient cancer.

CDR3 in amino acids: CASSQDRGSTDTQYF. CDR3 sequence (DNA): TGCGCCAGCAGCCAAGATCGGGGGAGCACAGATACGCAGTATTTT. The rearrangement uses TRBV4-1 and TRBJ2-3; a possible D gene is TRBD2 (6 bases). This CDR3 comprises 15 residues. Trimming removed 0 bases at V and 0 bases at J, with 7 bases between. CDR1 and CDR2 from the germline V gene are MGHRA and YSYEKL.

In nucleotides, the CDR3 is TGTGCCAGCCGCTGGCCGGGACAGCACACTGAAGCTTTCTTT. Translated: CASRWPGQHTEAFF. The J gene is TRBJ1-1, the V gene TRBV28, with 7 bases identical to TRBD1. The germline V gene encodes CDR1 MDHEN and CDR2 SYDVKM. The CDR3 runs to 14 residues. The J segment lost 3 bases and the V segment lost 8 bases, leaving 9 bases of the junction unmatched.

The J gene is TRBJ2-4, the V gene TRBV2; 8 bases are a match to TRBD2. This CDR3 spans 18 amino acids. After removal of 6 bases from V and 0 bases from J, the junction contained 13 bases not matched to a gene. Germline CDR1 is SNHLY and CDR2 is FYNNEI. The CDR3 spells CASSSSQSGSEAKNIQYF. The DNA of the CDR3 is TGTGCCAGCAGCTCGTCTCAGAGCGGGAGCGAAGCCAAAAACATTCAGTACTTC.

This chain links TRBV7-9 with TRBJ2-7; 8 bases align to TRBD1. The CDR3 extends over 12 amino acids. The germline CDR1 and CDR2 sequences are SEHNR and FQNEAQ (reference sequence). V was clipped by 2 bases and J by 6 bases; unmatched bases: 0. The CDR3 spells CASSLTGGEQYF. The CDR3 region has the DNA TGTGCCAGCAGCTTAACAGGGGGCGAGCAGTACTTC.

The rearrangement uses TRBV27 and TRBJ1-5; 10 bases match TRBD1. Germline trimming cut 6 bases from V and 2 bases from J; bases unmatched to any gene: 4. The CDR3 contains 15 residues. CDR1 and CDR2 (germline): MNHEY, SMNVEV (reference sequence). The CDR3 loop is CASRGDRGGNQPQHF. The CDR3 nucleotides are TGTGCCAGCAGGGGGGACAGGGGCGGCAATCAGCCCCAGCATTTT.

The V gene is TRBV28, the J gene TRBJ2-2, with D perhaps matching TRBD1 (6 bases). Germline V gene lookup returns CDR1 MDHEN and CDR2 SYDVKM. Trimming stripped 6 bases from V and 3 bases from J, with 14 bases between. The CDR3 consists of 15 residues. The CDR3 DNA follows: TGTGCCAGCAGCTCAGGACAGACCTACACCGGGGAGCTGTTTTTT. This gives the protein CASSSGQTYTGELFF.

The J gene is TRBJ1-1, the V gene TRBV6-1; D is possibly TRBD1 (5 bases). V was shortened by 6 bases and J by 4 bases, with 12 bases between the two germline ends. The CDR3 has 13 residues. Germline values: CDR1 MNHNS, CDR2 SASEGT. The CDR3 nucleotides read TGTGCCAGCAGACTCGGGGGGGTCACTGAAGCTTTCTTT. Its translation: CASRLGGVTEAFF.

The chain joins TRBV29-1 to TRBJ2-6, with D perhaps given as TRBD1 or TRBD2 (5 bases each). This CDR3 spans 15 amino acids. V was clipped by 2 bases and J by 2 bases, with 10 bases between them. CDR1 is SQVTM, CDR2 ANQGSEA, per germline. CDR3 in amino acids: CSVERDVTGANVLTF. The CDR3 DNA is TGCAGCGTTGAACGGGACGTGACTGGGGCCAACGTCCTGACTTTC.

Of note for this clone: This sample also contains other DNA sequences that code for the same CDR3. This chain connects TRBV7-9 to TRBJ2-1; D unclear. Germline CDR1 SEHNR, CDR2 FQNEAQ (reference sequence). The CDR3 is 12 amino acids. Trimming shortened V by 1 base and J by 5 bases, and 3 bases separated the two germline ends. The CDR3 loop reads CASSLVDNEQFF. CDR3 sequence (DNA): TGTGCCAGCAGCTTAGTAGACAATGAGCAGTTCTTC.